The rows below give T cell receptor beta chains drawn from one sample of a study of T cell responses to AZD1222 COVID-19 vaccine. Some clones are missing from TCRdb's copy, which holds only in-frame ones; the method was immunoSEQ multiplex PCR. The sample carries 150,000 to 180,000 clones, about 86% recorded once. Material: peripheral blood, obtained on day 0 of MenACWY control vaccination. The receptors shown here come from an adult in good health. The CDR3 runs from the conserved cysteine through the conserved F or W. A D gene is named only where the DNA matches it firmly. Not all rows give a size; the values are once, few, many and, for expanded clones, a class.

D: TRBD2
J: TRBJ2-7
size: .
V: TRBV7-2
CDR3: CASSSTSGPSYEQYF
DNA: TGTGCCAGCAGTTCGACTAGCGGGCCATCCTACGAGCAGTACTTC

D: .
J: TRBJ2-3
size: .
V: TRBV19
CDR3: CASSTPAGTDTQYF
DNA: TGTGCCAGTAGTACCCCGGCTGGCACAGATACGCAGTATTTT

D: TRBD1
J: TRBJ2-3
size: .
V: TRBV5-1
CDR3: CASTRQGISASTDTQYF
DNA: TGCGCCAGCACCCGACAGGGGATAAGTGCTAGCACAGATACGCAGTATTTT

D: .
J: TRBJ2-7
size: few
V: TRBV23-1
CDR3: CASKEEGRGTSEQYF
DNA: TGCGCCAGTAAGGAAGAGGGCAGGGGCACTTCGGAGCAGTACTTC

D: .
J: TRBJ2-1
size: .
V: TRBV19
CDR3: CASRGVGNEQFF
DNA: TGTGCCAGTAGAGGGGTCGGTAATGAGCAGTTCTTC

D: .
J: TRBJ1-1
size: .
V: TRBV19
CDR3: CASRYGTANTEAFF
DNA: TGTGCCAGTAGATATGGGACGGCGAACACTGAAGCTTTCTTT

D: .
J: TRBJ2-7
size: .
V: TRBV27
CDR3: CASSLTPTGASGEQYF
DNA: TGTGCCAGCAGTCTCACCCCAACGGGGGCGTCAGGCGAGCAGTACTTC

D: .
J: TRBJ1-2
size: .
V: TRBV12-3/TRBV12-4
CDR3: CASSLPGGGYTF
DNA: TGTGCCAGCAGTCTCCCGGGAGGTGGCTACACCTTC

D: .
J: TRBJ2-7
size: .
V: TRBV18
CDR3: CASSPLGFYEQYF
DNA: TGTGCCAGCTCACCACTGGGTTTCTACGAGCAGTACTTC

D: .
J: TRBJ2-7
size: .
V: TRBV10-2
CDR3: CASSESTGEQYF
DNA: TGCGCCAGCAGTGAGTCGACAGGAGAGCAGTACTTC

D: .
J: TRBJ2-4
size: .
V: TRBV5-6
CDR3: CASSAGAAKNIQYF
DNA: TGTGCCAGCAGCGCAGGGGCAGCCAAAAACATTCAGTACTTC

D: .
J: TRBJ2-7
size: .
V: TRBV9
CDR3: CASSVSREPYEQYF
DNA: TGTGCCAGCAGCGTAAGCAGGGAACCCTACGAGCAGTACTTC

D: .
J: TRBJ1-5
size: .
V: TRBV5-1
CDR3: CASSLGVSNQPQHF
DNA: TGCGCCAGCAGCTTGGGGGTTTCAAATCAGCCCCAGCATTTT

D: .
J: TRBJ2-1
size: few
V: TRBV7-3
CDR3: CASSLNFVGYRYNEQFF
DNA: TGTGCCAGCAGCTTAAATTTCGTTGGGTACAGATACAATGAGCAGTTCTTC

D: TRBD1
J: TRBJ1-5
size: .
V: TRBV5-6
CDR3: CASSSTGVQPQHF
DNA: TGTGCCAGCAGCTCGACAGGGGTCCAGCCCCAGCATTTT

D: TRBD1
J: TRBJ1-1
size: .
V: TRBV7-9
CDR3: CASSSRTGSTEAFF
DNA: TGTGCCAGCAGCTCAAGGACAGGAAGCACTGAAGCTTTCTTT

D: TRBD1
J: TRBJ1-4
size: .
V: TRBV6-5
CDR3: CASSYRAGGRKLFF
DNA: TGTGCCAGCAGTTACAGGGCAGGGGGACGAAAACTGTTTTTT

D: TRBD2
J: TRBJ2-1
size: .
V: TRBV27
CDR3: CASSTALAGGYNEQFF
DNA: TGTGCCAGCAGTACTGCACTAGCGGGCGGCTACAATGAGCAGTTCTTC

D: .
J: TRBJ1-3
size: .
V: TRBV6-5
CDR3: CATLSSGNTIYF
DNA: TGTGCCACCCTGAGCTCTGGAAACACCATATATTTT

D: .
J: TRBJ1-1
size: few
V: TRBV19
CDR3: CASSIIAKNTEAFF
DNA: TGTGCCAGTAGTATTATTGCAAAGAACACTGAAGCTTTCTTT

D: TRBD1
J: TRBJ1-2
size: .
V: TRBV5-5
CDR3: CASSTLTGGSNYGYTF
DNA: TGTGCCAGCAGCACCTTGACAGGGGGCTCTAACTATGGCTACACCTTC

D: .
J: TRBJ2-1
size: .
V: TRBV12-3/TRBV12-4
CDR3: CASSSTSPDEQFF
DNA: TGTGCCAGCAGTTCCACCTCCCCCGATGAGCAGTTCTTC

D: TRBD1
J: TRBJ1-1
size: .
V: TRBV20-1
CDR3: CSADRGTEAFF
DNA: TGCAGTGCGGACAGGGGCACTGAAGCTTTCTTT

D: .
J: TRBJ1-2
size: .
V: TRBV5-1
CDR3: CASSPPGTEYGYTF
DNA: TGCGCCAGCAGCCCACCCGGGACTGAATATGGCTACACCTTC

D: .
J: TRBJ1-5
size: few
V: TRBV28
CDR3: CASSLWGQPQHF
DNA: TGTGCCAGCAGTTTATGGGGTCAGCCCCAGCATTTT

D: TRBD2
J: TRBJ2-7
size: .
V: TRBV6-5
CDR3: CASSSRLAGGRKQYF
DNA: TGTGCCAGCAGTTCCAGACTAGCGGGAGGCCGTAAGCAGTACTTC

D: .
J: TRBJ1-1
size: .
V: TRBV12-3/TRBV12-4
CDR3: CASRIIVNTEAFF
DNA: TGTGCCAGCCGTATTATAGTGAACACTGAAGCTTTCTTT

D: .
J: TRBJ1-2
size: .
V: TRBV28
CDR3: CASVGADGHTF
DNA: TGTGCCAGCGTAGGGGCGGATGGGCACACCTTC

D: .
J: TRBJ1-2
size: .
V: TRBV27
CDR3: CASSPTGPAGFYYGYTF
DNA: TGTGCCAGCAGTCCCACGGGACCGGCGGGGTTTTACTATGGCTACACCTTC

D: .
J: TRBJ1-5
size: .
V: TRBV11-2
CDR3: CASSRENQPQHF
DNA: TGTGCCAGCAGCCGAGAGAATCAGCCCCAGCATTTT

D: .
J: TRBJ1-2
size: .
V: TRBV3-1/TRBV3-2
CDR3: CASGGVKGYTF
DNA: TGTGCCAGCGGGGGGGTTAAAGGCTACACCTTC

D: .
J: TRBJ1-2
size: .
V: TRBV4-1
CDR3: CASSQVSGFGYGYTF
DNA: TGCGCCAGCAGCCAAGTTTCGGGGTTTGGCTATGGCTACACCTTC

D: TRBD1
J: TRBJ1-2
size: .
V: TRBV5-4
CDR3: CASSAGQGIGGYTF
DNA: TGTGCCAGCAGCGCGGGACAGGGGATCGGTGGCTACACCTTC

D: .
J: TRBJ2-3
size: few
V: TRBV6-9
CDR3: CASSYQQYRHADTQYF
DNA: TGTGCCAGCAGTTATCAACAATACAGGCATGCAGATACGCAGTATTTT

D: .
J: TRBJ2-7
size: .
V: TRBV5-6
CDR3: CASSLAGAGDSYEQYF
DNA: TGTGCCAGCAGCTTGGCCGGGGCCGGTGACTCCTACGAGCAGTACTTC

D: .
J: TRBJ2-3
size: .
V: TRBV5-1
CDR3: CASSFLGGSDTQYF
DNA: TGCGCCAGCAGCTTCCTAGGGGGGTCAGATACGCAGTATTTT

D: TRBD1
J: TRBJ1-4
size: .
V: TRBV5-1
CDR3: CASSLARGGKLFF
DNA: TGCGCCAGCAGCTTGGCCAGGGGGGGAAAACTGTTTTTT

D: TRBD1
J: TRBJ1-2
size: .
V: TRBV7-3
CDR3: CASTPDRVGYTF
DNA: TGTGCCAGCACCCCGGACAGGGTCGGCTACACCTTC

D: TRBD1
J: TRBJ1-2
size: .
V: TRBV30
CDR3: CAWVGQGAGRGYTF
DNA: TGTGCCTGGGTGGGACAGGGGGCAGGTCGCGGCTACACCTTC

D: TRBD2
J: TRBJ2-7
size: .
V: TRBV7-9
CDR3: CASRPAGGYEQYF
DNA: TGTGCCAGCAGGCCAGCGGGAGGGTACGAGCAGTACTTC

D: .
J: TRBJ2-6
size: .
V: TRBV7-2
CDR3: CASSQGSGANVLTF
DNA: TGTGCCAGCAGCCAGGGCTCTGGGGCCAACGTCCTGACTTTC

D: .
J: TRBJ1-2
size: .
V: TRBV5-5
CDR3: CASSPSGTLSYYGYTF
DNA: TGTGCCAGCAGCCCATCTGGGACATTGTCTTACTATGGCTACACCTTC

D: TRBD1
J: TRBJ1-2
size: .
V: TRBV19
CDR3: CASRPDRDYGYTF
DNA: TGTGCCAGTAGACCAGACAGGGACTATGGCTACACCTTC

D: .
J: TRBJ1-5
size: .
V: TRBV28
CDR3: CASSTAYRGNQPQHF
DNA: TGTGCCAGCTCAACGGCTTACCGAGGGAATCAGCCCCAGCATTTT

D: .
J: TRBJ1-1
size: .
V: TRBV5-1
CDR3: CASTTTGGIEAFF
DNA: TGCGCCAGCACAACGACAGGAGGAATCGAAGCTTTCTTT